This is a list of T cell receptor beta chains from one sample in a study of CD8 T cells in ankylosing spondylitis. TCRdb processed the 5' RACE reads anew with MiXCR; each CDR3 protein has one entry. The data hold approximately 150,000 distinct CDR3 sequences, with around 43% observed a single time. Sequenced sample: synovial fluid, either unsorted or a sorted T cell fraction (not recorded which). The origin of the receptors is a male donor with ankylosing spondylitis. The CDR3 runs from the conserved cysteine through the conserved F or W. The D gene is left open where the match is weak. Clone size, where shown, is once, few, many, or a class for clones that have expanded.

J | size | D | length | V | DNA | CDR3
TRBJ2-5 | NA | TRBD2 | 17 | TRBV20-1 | TGCAGTGCTGCGCGACTAGCGGGAGGGCACTGGGGGCGGACCCAGTACTTC | CSAARLAGGHWGRTQYF
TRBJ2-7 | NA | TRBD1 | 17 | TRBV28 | TGTGCCAGCAGTCGGGACAGAGAATATTTCAGCTCCTACGAGCAGTACTTC | CASSRDREYFSSYEQYF
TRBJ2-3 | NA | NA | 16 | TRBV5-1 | TGCGCCAGCAGCCCTCTAGCGCGTGAATACACAGATACGCAGTATTTT | CASSPLAREYTDTQYF
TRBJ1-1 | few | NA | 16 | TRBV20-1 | TGCAGTGCTAGAGATCTCATCGGGGATGAGTGTCCTGAAGCTTTCTTT | CSARDLIGDECPEAFF
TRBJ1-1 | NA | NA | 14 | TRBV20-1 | TGCAGTGCTAGAGGACCAATGTCGGACACTGAAGCTTTCTTT | CSARGPMSDTEAFF
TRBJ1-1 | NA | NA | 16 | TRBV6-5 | TGTGCCAGCAGTTACTGGCGGCCTCTCGCGGGAACTGAAGCTTTCTTT | CASSYWRPLAGTEAFF
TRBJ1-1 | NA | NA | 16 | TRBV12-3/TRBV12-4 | TGTGCCAGCAGTTTGAGCCGTGATGGGGAGAACACTGAAGCTTTCTTT | CASSLSRDGENTEAFF
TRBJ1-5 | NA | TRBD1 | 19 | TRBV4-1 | TGCGCCAGCAGCCGACGGCCCCACGGGACAGCCTCCCACAGTTCACCCCAGCATTTT | CASSRRPHGTASHSSPQHF
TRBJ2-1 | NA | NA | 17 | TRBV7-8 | TGTGCCAGCAGCTCATTTTACGGGGGGCCCTCCTACAATGAGCAGTTCTTC | CASSSFYGGPSYNEQFF
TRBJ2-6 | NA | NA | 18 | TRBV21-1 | TGTGCCAGCAGCAAAGACCGGCCCTACCTCTCTGGGGCCAACGTCCTGACTTTC | CASSKDRPYLSGANVLTF
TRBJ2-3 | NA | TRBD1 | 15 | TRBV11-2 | TGTGCCAGCAGCAGGAGGACAGGGTACAAAAATACGCAGTATTTT | CASSRRTGYKNTQYF
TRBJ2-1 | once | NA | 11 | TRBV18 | TGTGCCAGCTCACCATACAATGAGCAGTTCTTC | CASSPYNEQFF
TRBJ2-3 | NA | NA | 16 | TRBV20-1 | TGCAGTGCTATAAGTGGGGTCCCGAAAGGCACAGATACGCAGTATTTT | CSAISGVPKGTDTQYF
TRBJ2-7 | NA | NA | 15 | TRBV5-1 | TGCGCCAGCAGCTTCCGGCAGGGGAGATTCTACGAGCAGTACTTC | CASSFRQGRFYEQYF
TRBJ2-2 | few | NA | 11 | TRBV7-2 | TGTGCCACCTTCCCTGGCCGGGAGCTGTTTTTT | CATFPGRELFF
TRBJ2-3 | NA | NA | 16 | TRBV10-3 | TGTGCCATCAGCCCTACGACAGGCCTGAGCACAGATACGCAGTATTTT | CAISPTTGLSTDTQYF
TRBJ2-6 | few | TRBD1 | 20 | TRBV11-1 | TGTGCCAGCAGCTTAGTTTTGTGGACAGGGGCCTTCTCTGGGGCCAACGTCCTGACTTTC | CASSLVLWTGAFSGANVLTF
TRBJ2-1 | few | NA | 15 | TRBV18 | TGTGCCAGCTCACCAGAAAGGCCCAAGAGGAATGAGCAGTTCTTC | CASSPERPKRNEQFF
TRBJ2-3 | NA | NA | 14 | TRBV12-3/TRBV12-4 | TGTGCCAGCAGTTCCATAGTGGGCACAGATACGCAGTATTTT | CASSSIVGTDTQYF
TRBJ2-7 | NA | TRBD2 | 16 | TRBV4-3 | TGCGCCAGCAGTCCTGGACTAGCGGGAACTTCCTACGAGCAGTACTTC | CASSPGLAGTSYEQYF
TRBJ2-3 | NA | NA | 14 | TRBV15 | TGTGCCACCAGCGGAGGACTTTCGACAGATACGCAGTATTTT | CATSGGLSTDTQYF
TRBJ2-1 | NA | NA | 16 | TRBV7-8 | TGTGCCAGCAGCTTAGGAGCAGCGGTTTCCTACAATGAGCAGTTCTTC | CASSLGAAVSYNEQFF
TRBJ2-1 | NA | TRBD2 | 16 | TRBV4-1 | TGCGCCAGCAGCCAAGAATGGCTAGCGGGGTCCCATGAGCAGTTCTTC | CASSQEWLAGSHEQFF
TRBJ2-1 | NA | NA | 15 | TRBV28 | TGTGCCAGCACCCCCTCCGGCGGCTTCTACAATGAGCAGTTCTTC | CASTPSGGFYNEQFF
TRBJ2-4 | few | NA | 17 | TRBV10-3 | TGTGCCATCAGTGAGTCCGCCCCGGGACTAGCCAAAAACATTCAGTACTTC | CAISESAPGLAKNIQYF
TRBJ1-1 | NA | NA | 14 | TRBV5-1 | TGCGCCAGCAGCTTGGACAGGGAGAACACTGAAGCTTTCTTT | CASSLDRENTEAFF
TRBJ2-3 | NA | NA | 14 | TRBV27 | TGTGCCAGCAGTTTAATCCCCCGCACAGATACGCAGTATTTT | CASSLIPRTDTQYF
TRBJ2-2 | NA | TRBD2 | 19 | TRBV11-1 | TGTGCCAGCAGCACCAGGACTAGCGGGGGGGCCAAGTACACCGGGGAGCTGTTTTTT | CASSTRTSGGAKYTGELFF
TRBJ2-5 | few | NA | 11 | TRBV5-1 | TGCGCCAGCAGAAACCAAGAGACCCAGTACTTC | CASRNQETQYF
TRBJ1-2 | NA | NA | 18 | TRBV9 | TGTGCCAGCAGCCCCCAAATAGGGGACGCCGAACAGGACTATGGCTACACCTTC | CASSPQIGDAEQDYGYTF
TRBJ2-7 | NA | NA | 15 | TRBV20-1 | TGCAGTGCTAGAACAACCCGGGACGGGGGCTACGAGCAGTACTTC | CSARTTRDGGYEQYF
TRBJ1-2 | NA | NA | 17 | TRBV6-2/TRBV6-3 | TGTGCCAGCAGCCGGCCCCAGGCCTTAGGGAGCAACTATGGCTACACCTTC | CASSRPQALGSNYGYTF
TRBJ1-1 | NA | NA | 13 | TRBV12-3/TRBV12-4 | TGTGCCAGCAGTTTCGGGGGGACGGTAAAAGCTTTCTTT | CASSFGGTVKAFF
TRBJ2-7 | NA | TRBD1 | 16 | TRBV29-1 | TGCAGCGTTGTACTTCTAAGAACAGGGGCCACCTACGAGCAGTACTTC | CSVVLLRTGATYEQYF
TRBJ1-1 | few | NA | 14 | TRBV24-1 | TGTGCCACCAGTGAGGGGAGTCGGCACACTGAAGCTTTCTTT | CATSEGSRHTEAFF